These T cell receptor beta chains were read from a single sample in a study of T cells in Graves' hyperthyroidism and ophthalmopathy. A single record per CDR3 protein comes from TCRdb applying MiXCR to the multiplex PCR reads. This sample has 130,000 to 150,000 distinct CDR3 sequences; more than 20% occur once, and the top ten carry more than 65%. Sequencing input: blood. The receptors were sampled from a woman aged 50 to 65 with Graves' hyperthyroidism that later progressed to Graves' ophthalmopathy. Each CDR3 is given with its conserved first and last residue. The order of the fields is V gene, J gene, CDR3 protein.

v_gene: TRBV28; j_gene: TRBJ1-4; CDR3aa: CASSFQGGGKKLFF
v_gene: TRBV24-1; j_gene: TRBJ2-7; CDR3aa: CATSDPSTSGRPYEQYF
v_gene: TRBV7-3; j_gene: TRBJ1-5; CDR3aa: CASSSHRTHQPQHF
v_gene: TRBV20-1; j_gene: TRBJ2-2; CDR3aa: CSARNANTGELFF
v_gene: TRBV2; j_gene: TRBJ2-1; CDR3aa: CASRMGDRGLDEQFF
v_gene: TRBV30; j_gene: TRBJ1-6; CDR3aa: CASSGGWNSPLHF
v_gene: TRBV7-2; j_gene: TRBJ2-1; CDR3aa: CASSQDPSSYNEQFF
v_gene: TRBV28; j_gene: TRBJ2-3; CDR3aa: CASSRSWSRDTQYF
v_gene: TRBV3-1; j_gene: TRBJ2-1; CDR3aa: CASSRGGGGEYKPEQFF
v_gene: TRBV10-3; j_gene: TRBJ1-1; CDR3aa: CAISDRGEVGTEAFF
v_gene: TRBV24-1; j_gene: TRBJ1-5; CDR3aa: CATSRTGYQPQHF
v_gene: TRBV7-6; j_gene: TRBJ1-1; CDR3aa: CASSLSGLNTEAFF
v_gene: TRBV7-2; j_gene: TRBJ2-3; CDR3aa: CASSRSGLRTDTQYF
v_gene: TRBV19; j_gene: TRBJ2-5; CDR3aa: CASSIDHGGKTQYF
v_gene: TRBV2; j_gene: TRBJ1-5; CDR3aa: CASSEWGNSNQPQHF
v_gene: TRBV6-1; j_gene: TRBJ2-7; CDR3aa: CASGATTISYEQYF
v_gene: TRBV28; j_gene: TRBJ2-3; CDR3aa: CASTHSSTDTQYF
v_gene: TRBV27; j_gene: TRBJ1-1; CDR3aa: CASREGGLGEAFF